Below are 8 T cell receptor beta chains sequenced from a single sample in a study of OX40 agonist ivuxolimab in advanced cancers. Sequenced by immunoSEQ multiplex PCR; TCRdb stores in-frame clones only, minus some. The sample lists approximately 94,000 clones, 91% occurring once. This specimen consisted of CD4+ or CD8+ T cells sorted from blood, obtained in a trial of the OX40 agonist ivuxolimab. The receptor set was obtained from an adult with an advanced solid tumor such as melanoma, head and neck, liver or kidney cancer.

This chain connects TRBV6-5 to TRBJ2-5; D is possibly TRBD1 (5 bases). Germline CDR1 reads MNHEY; CDR2 reads SVGAGI. CDR3 length: 14 residues. Trimming took 2 bases from V and 6 from J, leaving 13 bases between them. For the CDR3, the DNA is TGTGCCAGCAGTTACGATAGGGGTGGCAAGACCCAGTACTTC. Its protein product is CASSYDRGGKTQYF.

CDR3 sequence (DNA): TGTGCCAGCTTCGCCAAAGGGGCGAATGGTGGCTACACCTTC. As protein: CASFAKGANGGYTF. This rearrangement joins TRBV6-5 to TRBJ1-2; weak D call: TRBD1 (5 bases). With 8 bases removed from V and 7 bases from J, the gap between germline ends came to 20 bases. Germline V gene data show CDR1 as MNHEY and CDR2 as SVGAGI. This CDR3 has 14 residues.

V gene TRBV5-4 combines with J gene TRBJ1-3; no definite D call. Per the germline V gene, CDR1 is SGHNT and CDR2 is YYREEE (reference sequence). V was shortened by 0 bases and J by 3 bases, with 7 bases between the two germline ends. The CDR3 is 14 residues long. The CDR3 nucleotides are TGTGCCAGCAGCTTGGAGGGAATTGGAAACACCATATATTTT. Translation gives CASSLEGIGNTIYF.

The chain employs TRBV5-8 and TRBJ2-3; TRBD1 aligns across 7 bases. The V segment lost 1 base and the J segment 2 bases; nucleotides outside the gene matches: 7. This CDR3 is 16 amino acids long. The V gene's germline CDR1 is SGHTS and CDR2 YDEGEE. The CDR3 sequence is CASSLSAGGNTDTQYF. The DNA for the CDR3 is TGTGCCAGCAGCTTGTCGGCAGGGGGAAACACAGATACGCAGTATTTT.

This sequence joins TRBV29-1 and TRBJ2-7; D perhaps matches TRBD1 (5 bases). CDR1 and CDR2 from the germline V gene are SQVTM and ANQGSEA. The V end lost 5 bases, the J end lost 5 bases, and 19 bases lay between the germline ends. The CDR3 extends over 14 amino acids. This CDR3 is CSVLLPRVGDEQYF. The CDR3 DNA sequence: TGCAGCGTTTTACTTCCCAGGGTTGGCGACGAGCAGTACTTC.

CDR3 region: CASSRTSGRAAHEQFF. CDR3 bases: TGTGCCAGCAGCCGGACTAGCGGGAGGGCCGCGCATGAGCAGTTCTTC. This chain joins TRBV21-1 and TRBJ2-1; whether TRBD2, the table's D call, matches the DNA was not checked. TRBV21-1 has pseudogene status. The CDR3 totals 16 residues.

The rearrangement joins TRBV9 to TRBJ1-1; D may be TRBD1 (5 bases). The CDR3 runs to 15 residues. The germline CDR1 and CDR2 sequences are SGDLS and YYNGEE. V gave up 3 bases and J gave up 2 bases, with 14 bases separating them. CDR3 loop: CASSAGAEINTEAFF. DNA of the CDR3: TGTGCCAGCAGCGCTGGGGCAGAGATTAACACTGAAGCTTTCTTT.

The V and J genes are TRBV15 and TRBJ2-5, with TRBD2 identical over 10 bases. CDR3 length: 17 amino acids. The V segment lost 0 bases and the J segment 4 bases; nucleotides outside the gene matches: 8. The V gene's germline CDR1 is LNHNV and CDR2 YYDKDF (reference sequence). The CDR3 loop is CATSRDRASGSGETQYF. CDR3 in DNA: TGTGCCACCAGCAGAGATAGGGCTAGCGGGAGTGGAGAGACCCAGTACTTC.